Listed here is a single T cell receptor beta chain. No cognate antigen has been identified for it. Base-call qualities are not available, and no considerably larger clone is one nucleotide away. Library construction relied on the immunoSEQ multiplex PCR assay. TCRdb carries this immuneACCESS record with in-frame sequences only. Its versions omit some clonotypes, under half of them owing to an unresolved V gene in the studies checked, with the rest unexplained. The sample table holds about 16,000 clones, of which roughly four fifths were seen once. 10% to 15% of the sample is taken by the ten largest. This specimen belongs to a study of CD4+ T cells in melanoma (dated by TCRdb to the early 2020s). In terms of the full investigation: Neoantigen-specific CD4+ T cells in human melanoma were what the study investigated.

What the authors observed across the whole study: The report described a correlation between neoantigen-specific CD4+ T cells and the function of CD8+ T cells, macrophages and B cells. Neoantigen-specific CD4+ T cells in melanoma were reported to show diverse differentiation states.

Donors were patients with melanoma. From a lookup of the germline V gene, CDR1 and CDR2 are MGHRA and YSYEKL. Trimming removed 3 bases from V and 7 bases from J; the gene matches leave 3 bases unexplained. From its cysteine to its phenylalanine, the CDR3 spans 14 amino acids. Only the CDR3 region is kept as DNA, spanning 42 bases read in frame from base 1. The receptor's source is a human donor with melanoma. Input material: cells from a culture (not recorded whether cultured in vitro). The rearranged chain carries TRBV4-1 and TRBJ1-6; 7 middle bases align to TRBD1. The DNA sequence is given as TGCGCCAGCAGCCAGACAGGGACGAATTCACCCCTCCACTTT. The resulting protein is CASSQTGTNSPLHF.